This T cell receptor (beta chain) was obtained from a study of graft-versus-host responses after intestinal transplantation. Note on this clone: Its antigen is still unknown.

Profiled with immunoSEQ multiplex PCR; TCRdb holds only in-frame clones, not every one. The repertoire has approximately 90,000 clones, over 80% of them found once; the top ten carry around 6%. The CDR3 consists of 14 residues. The trim removed 3 bases at V and 8 bases at J, leaving 3 bases unmatched. Germline values: CDR1 LNHDA, CDR2 SQIVND (reference sequence). Study-level results: Early after transplant, HvG clones declined as circulating GvH clones peaked. Within allografts, high graft-versus-host to host-versus-graft clonal ratios were seen among patients with graft-donor T cell macrochimerism.

The rearrangement joins TRBV19 to TRBJ1-4; 10 bases fit TRBD1. The starting material was unstimulated CD8+ T cells sorted from spleen or lymph node cells, obtained before intestinal transplant. This receptor was taken from a human donor who received an intestinal transplant. The CDR3 coding sequence is TGTGCCAGTAGTATCGGGACAGGGGCGGAAAAACTGTTTTTT. Protein sequence: CASSIGTGAEKLFF.